The following is a T cell receptor beta chain sequence with its context. Stated treatment: over 15 received Ad26.COV2.S at low or high dose, single or two shots; 5 received placebo; per-sample allocation not given. The investigators took samples on day 63 after the first vaccine or placebo injection. These data come from a study of Ad26.COV2.S vaccination and SARS-CoV-2 variants. Germline V gene data show CDR1 as MNHNS and CDR2 as SASEGT. The CDR3 contains 14 residues. Trimming shortened V by 3 bases and J by 7 bases, and 13 bases separated the two germline ends. The table came from immunoSEQ multiplex PCR; TCRdb's copy has only in-frame clones and leaves some out. The sample has hundreds of thousands of clones, more than 85% seen once.

This sequence was found in a person between 18 and 65 years old who received the Ad26.COV2.S COVID-19 vaccine or a placebo. The sample here was peripheral blood, taken in a trial of Ad26.COV2.S vaccine versus placebo. The genes are TRBV6-1 and TRBJ1-5; possible D gene TRBD1, 6 bases. This CDR3 reads CASSDRRGYQPQHF. The CDR3, as DNA: TGTGCCAGCAGTGACCGCAGGGGATACCAGCCCCAGCATTTT.